This T cell receptor beta chain derives from a study of human T cells and chemical hapten exposure. Study-level results: Versus controls, expanded TCRs had significantly more large CDR3 similarity clusters. Having alopecia, the donors may differ immunologically from healthy people.

This clonotype was seen many times. The antigen remains undetermined. The authors' processing: Sequenced samples showed a median of around 100,000 TCRs each, with counts running from about 20,000 to 690,000. TCRdb redid the calling of the RACE reads with MiXCR, one entry per CDR3 protein. It is TCRdb's table, rather than the study itself, that gives the V and J calls and clone size. The table includes roughly 100,000 distinct CDR3 sequences, 10% to 14% detected once. Time point defined: pre-sensitization, week 0. Specified treatment: therapeutic diphenylcyclopropenone sensitization with weekly scalp DPC. Unfractionated whole blood yielded the extracted total RNA. Germline CDR1 reads SGHVS; CDR2 reads FNYEAQ. CDR3 size: 13 residues. Trimming took off 4 bases at V and 0 bases at J, with 6 bases between the two ends.

Here the sequenced sample was whole blood, taken in connection with sensitization to the hapten diphenylcyclopropenone (DPC). The chain couples TRBV7-6 to TRBJ1-1; D is undetermined. This receptor was obtained from an older woman with alopecia areata. Some clones in this sample may be carry-over from other donors' samples. CDR3 in DNA: TGTGCCAGCAGCTCTGGGCTGAACACTGAAGCTTTCTTT. It encodes CASSSGLNTEAFF.